Listed below are T cell receptor beta chains from one sample, sequenced in a study of identical twins. TCRdb independently ran MiXCR on the 5' RACE reads; one entry per CDR3 protein. In the table there are hundreds of thousands of distinct CDR3 sequences, about a fifth of which are singletons. The sample also formed part of further work on yellow fever vaccine responses in identical twins.

Sequencing was carried out using CD4+ T cells sorted from blood. The receptors shown here come from a woman aged 18-29 years in good health. The CDR3 runs from the conserved cysteine through the conserved F or W. The order of the fields is clone size, J gene, D gene, V gene, CDR3 DNA, CDR3 protein. D genes are given only for firm matches. Only some rows state a clone size, as once, few, many or a class for expanded clones.

few,TRBJ1-4,-,TRBV25-1,TGTGCCAGCAGTGAAGGATATAATGAAAAACTGTTTTTT,CASSEGYNEKLFF
few,TRBJ2-3,-,TRBV7-9,TGTGCCAGCAGCTTAGCCCAAAAAGACACAGATACGCAGTATTTT,CASSLAQKDTDTQYF
few,TRBJ2-3,TRBD2,TRBV20-1,TGCAGTGCTAGCAGGATAGATCAAAAGGGTTCCGGGACTATCGGAACAGATACGCAGTATTTT,CSASRIDQKGSGTIGTDTQYF
few,TRBJ1-5,-,TRBV19,TGTGCCAGTAGTGCCGGATGGGGAGATAGCAATCAGCCCCAGCATTTT,CASSAGWGDSNQPQHF
once,TRBJ2-5,TRBD2,TRBV24-1,TGTGCCACCAGTGACTTCGGACTAGCGGGGTGGGAGACCCAGTACTTC,CATSDFGLAGWETQYF
-,TRBJ2-5,-,TRBV7-8,TGTGCCAGCAGCACAGATGGGGTCGGGGAGACCCAGTACTTC,CASSTDGVGETQYF
-,TRBJ2-1,TRBD2,TRBV12-3/TRBV12-4,TGTGCCAGCAGAGAGCGGGGGGCCGCCTACAATGAGCAGTTCTTC,CASRERGAAYNEQFF
few,TRBJ2-2,-,TRBV7-9,TGTGCCAGCAGCTTAGAGGACATCCCCGGGGAGCTGTTTTTT,CASSLEDIPGELFF
few,TRBJ1-2,-,TRBV20-1,TGCAGTGCCAGTCTCTCCGGGACGGGAAATTATGGCTACACCTTC,CSASLSGTGNYGYTF
few,TRBJ2-1,-,TRBV19,TGTGCCAGTAGTATCAGCGACGCAAACCCCTACAATGAGCAGTTCTTC,CASSISDANPYNEQFF
few,TRBJ1-6,-,TRBV5-1,TGCGCCAGCAGCTTTTACGGGGAGATTAATAATTCACCCCTCCACTTT,CASSFYGEINNSPLHF
few,TRBJ1-2,-,TRBV27,TGTGCCAGCAGTTCACACCTACTGAATAACTATGGCTACACCTTC,CASSSHLLNNYGYTF
-,TRBJ1-1,TRBD1,TRBV7-9,TGTGCCAGCAGCCCCGACAGGGGTTCAGCTTTCTTT,CASSPDRGSAFF
-,TRBJ2-7,TRBD2,TRBV7-9,TGTGCCAGCAGCTCCCCCAGGACTAGGACGAACGAGCAGTACTTC,CASSSPRTRTNEQYF
many,TRBJ2-1,TRBD2,TRBV5-1,TGCGCCAGCAGCTTGGATGGGCTAGCGGGGTACAATGAGCAGTTCTTC,CASSLDGLAGYNEQFF
few,TRBJ1-3,TRBD1,TRBV12-3/TRBV12-4,TGTGCCAGCAGTTTAGCCCGACAGGGCATTCCATCCTCTGGAAACACCATATATTTT,CASSLARQGIPSSGNTIYF
few,TRBJ2-1,-,TRBV5-5,TGTGCCAGCAGCTTCCGAGACACGCTTCCCATCAATGAGCAGTTCTTC,CASSFRDTLPINEQFF
-,TRBJ1-5,-,TRBV10-3,TGTGCCATCGGGGCAGGTTGGAATCAGCCCCAGCATTTT,CAIGAGWNQPQHF
few,TRBJ1-4,-,TRBV7-8,TGTGCCAGCAAGAAAGGACGGAGTAATGAAAAACTGTTTTTT,CASKKGRSNEKLFF
few,TRBJ2-5,TRBD2,TRBV20-1,TGCAGTGCTAGGGGAACCGGACTAGCCGGGTTAGGGACCCAGTACTTC,CSARGTGLAGLGTQYF
few,TRBJ2-3,-,TRBV12-3/TRBV12-4,TGTGCCAGCAGTTTAGCGAAGGGAACCAATACGCAGTATTTT,CASSLAKGTNTQYF
-,TRBJ2-5,-,TRBV6-5,TGTGCCAGCAGTTACTCGAGTTCGGGGGTTGAGACCCAGTACTTC,CASSYSSSGVETQYF
few,TRBJ2-7,-,TRBV6-5,TGTGCCAGCAGTTACGGGACCTCCGGGGCAGTTGGCTACGAGCAGTACTTC,CASSYGTSGAVGYEQYF
few,TRBJ2-1,-,TRBV24-1,TGTGCCACCAGTGACACCGGAGACAGGAACGGTGAGCAGTTCTTC,CATSDTGDRNGEQFF
many,TRBJ2-3,-,TRBV7-7,TGTGCCAGCAGCTCCCGGGCTGGGGGGGATACGCAGTATTTT,CASSSRAGGDTQYF